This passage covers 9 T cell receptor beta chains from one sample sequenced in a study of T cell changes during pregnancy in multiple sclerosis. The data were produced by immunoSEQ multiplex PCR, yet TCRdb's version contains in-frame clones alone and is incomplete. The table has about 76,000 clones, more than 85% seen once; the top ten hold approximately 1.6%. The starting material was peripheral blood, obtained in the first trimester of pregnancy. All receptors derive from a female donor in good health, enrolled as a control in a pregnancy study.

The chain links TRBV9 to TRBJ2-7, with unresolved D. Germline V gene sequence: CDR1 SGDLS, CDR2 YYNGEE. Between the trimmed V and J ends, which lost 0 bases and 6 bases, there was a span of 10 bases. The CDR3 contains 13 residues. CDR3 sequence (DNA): TGTGCCAGCAGCGTAGATATCGGTCGCGAGCAGTACTTC. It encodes CASSVDIGREQYF.

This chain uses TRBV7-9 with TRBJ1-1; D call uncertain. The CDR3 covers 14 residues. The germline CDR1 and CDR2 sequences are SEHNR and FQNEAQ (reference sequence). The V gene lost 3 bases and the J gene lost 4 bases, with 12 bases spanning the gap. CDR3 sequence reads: CASSFSSAVTEAFF. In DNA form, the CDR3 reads TGTGCCAGCAGCTTCTCGTCCGCGGTCACTGAAGCTTTCTTT.

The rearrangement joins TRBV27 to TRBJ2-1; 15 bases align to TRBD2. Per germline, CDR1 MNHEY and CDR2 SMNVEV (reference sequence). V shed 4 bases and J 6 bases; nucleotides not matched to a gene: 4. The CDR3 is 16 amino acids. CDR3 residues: CASSWTSGRDGNEQFF. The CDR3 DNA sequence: TGTGCCAGCAGTTGGACTAGCGGGAGGGACGGCAATGAGCAGTTCTTC.

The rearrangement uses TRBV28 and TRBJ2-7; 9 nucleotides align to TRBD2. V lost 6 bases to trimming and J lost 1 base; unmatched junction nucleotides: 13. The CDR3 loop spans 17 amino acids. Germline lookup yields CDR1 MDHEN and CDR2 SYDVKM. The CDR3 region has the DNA TGTGCCAGCAGATCGACAGGGTATAGCGGGAGTTCCTACGAGCAGTACTTC. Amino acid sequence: CASRSTGYSGSSYEQYF.

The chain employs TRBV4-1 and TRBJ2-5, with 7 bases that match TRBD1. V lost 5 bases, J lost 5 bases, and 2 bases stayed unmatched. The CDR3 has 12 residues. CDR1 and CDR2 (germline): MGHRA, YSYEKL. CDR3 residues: CASSTTGETQYF. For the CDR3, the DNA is TGCGCCAGCAGCACGACAGGGGAGACCCAGTACTTC.

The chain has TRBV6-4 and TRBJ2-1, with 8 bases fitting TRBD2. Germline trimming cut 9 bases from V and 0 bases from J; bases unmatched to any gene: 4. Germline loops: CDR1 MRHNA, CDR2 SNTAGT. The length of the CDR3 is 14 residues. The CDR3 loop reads CARTSENSYNEQFF. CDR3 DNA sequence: TGTGCCAGGACTAGCGAGAACTCCTACAATGAGCAGTTCTTC.

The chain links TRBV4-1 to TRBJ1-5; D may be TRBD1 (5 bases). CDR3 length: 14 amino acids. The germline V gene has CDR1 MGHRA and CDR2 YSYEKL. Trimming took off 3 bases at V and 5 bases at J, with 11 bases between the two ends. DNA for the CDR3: TGCGCCAGCAGCCAGGAGACAGCGTATCAGCCCCAGCATTTT. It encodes CASSQETAYQPQHF.

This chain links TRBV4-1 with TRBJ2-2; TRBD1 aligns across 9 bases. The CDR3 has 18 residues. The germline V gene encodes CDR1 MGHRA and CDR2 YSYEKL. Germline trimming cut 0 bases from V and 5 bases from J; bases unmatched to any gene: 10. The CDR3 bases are TGCGCCAGCAGCCAAGATCCAGGACAGGGGAAGGGGACCGGGGAGCTGTTTTTT. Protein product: CASSQDPGQGKGTGELFF.

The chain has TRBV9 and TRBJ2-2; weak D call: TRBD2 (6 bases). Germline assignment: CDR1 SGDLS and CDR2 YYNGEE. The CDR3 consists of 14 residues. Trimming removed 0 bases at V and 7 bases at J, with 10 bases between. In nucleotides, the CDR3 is TGTGCCAGCAGCGTAGAACTAGCAGGCGGGGAGCTGTTTTTT. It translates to CASSVELAGGELFF.